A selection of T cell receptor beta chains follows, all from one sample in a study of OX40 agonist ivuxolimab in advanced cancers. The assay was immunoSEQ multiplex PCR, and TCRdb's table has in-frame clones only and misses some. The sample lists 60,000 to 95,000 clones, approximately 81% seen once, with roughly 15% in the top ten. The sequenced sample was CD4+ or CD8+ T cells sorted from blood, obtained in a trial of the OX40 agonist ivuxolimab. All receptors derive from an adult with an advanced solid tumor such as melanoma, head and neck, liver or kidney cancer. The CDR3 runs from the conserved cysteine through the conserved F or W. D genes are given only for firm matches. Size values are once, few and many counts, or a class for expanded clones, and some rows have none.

CASSLTGDHYNEQFF,TGCGCCAGCAGCTTAACAGGTGATCACTACAATGAGCAGTTCTTC,TRBJ2-1,NA,once,TRBV5-1
CASSKGDTGSGELFF,TGTGCCAGCAGCAAAGGGGATACGGGGTCCGGGGAGCTGTTTTTT,TRBJ2-2,NA,NA,TRBV21-1
CASSDGGLGQYF,TGTGCCAGCAGTGACGGGGGGCTGGGGCAGTATTTT,TRBJ2-3,NA,NA,TRBV6-1
CASSLGTNTEAFF,TGTGCCAGCAGCTTAGGGACGAACACTGAAGCTTTCTTT,TRBJ1-1,NA,once,TRBV7-9
CASSLKGQENYGYTF,TGCGCCAGCAGCTTGAAGGGACAGGAGAACTATGGCTACACCTTC,TRBJ1-2,TRBD1,NA,TRBV5-1
CASSARDSQETQYF,TGCGCCAGCAGCGCACGGGACTCCCAAGAGACCCAGTACTTC,TRBJ2-5,NA,NA,TRBV4-1
CASSLRQVYNEQFF,TGTGCCAGCAGTCTTAGACAGGTATACAATGAGCAGTTCTTC,TRBJ2-1,NA,NA,TRBV2
CASSRPTGGSTEAFF,TGTGCCAGCAGCCGACCGACAGGGGGAAGCACTGAAGCTTTCTTT,TRBJ1-1,TRBD1,NA,TRBV5-5
CASSSGLLYGAQTSDNEQFF,TGTGCCAGCAGCTCTGGACTGTTGTACGGTGCTCAGACGTCTGACAATGAGCAGTTCTTC,TRBJ2-1,NA,NA,TRBV28
CASSAGTITDTQYF,TGTGCCAGCAGCGCCGGGACGATCACAGATACGCAGTATTTT,TRBJ2-3,NA,NA,TRBV9
CASSLQGSAEAFF,TGTGCCAGCAGCTTGCAAGGGTCCGCTGAAGCTTTCTTT,TRBJ1-1,NA,NA,TRBV5-4
CASSHDSVSGANVLTF,TGTGCCAGCAGCCATGACAGCGTCTCTGGGGCCAACGTCCTGACTTTC,TRBJ2-6,NA,NA,TRBV14
CASRYSTGGFGYTF,TGCGCCAGCAGATATTCTACAGGGGGTTTTGGCTACACCTTC,TRBJ1-2,TRBD1,NA,TRBV5-1
CASMGRDAGYTF,TGTGCCAGCATGGGCAGGGATGCTGGCTACACCTTC,TRBJ1-2,NA,NA,TRBV21-1
CASSRTPDKGYTF,TGTGCCAGCAGTCGGACACCGGATAAGGGCTACACCTTC,TRBJ1-2,NA,NA,TRBV25-1